The 4 T cell receptor beta chains below come from one sample, sequenced in a study of cytomegalovirus exposure and HLA in healthy donors. Amplification used 60 Vbeta primers and 13 Jbeta primers. Profiled with immunoSEQ multiplex PCR; TCRdb holds only in-frame clones, not every one. The sample consists of about 100,000 clones, around 79% of them appearing once. The sample was PBMCs. These receptors were taken from a male donor in good health and CMV-seropositive.

V and J are TRBV30 and TRBJ2-2, with 9 nucleotides matching TRBD2. The CDR3 has 17 amino acids. The V and J ends lost 4 bases and 7 bases, in that order; junction bases with no gene match: 16. The germline V gene has CDR1 GTSNPN and CDR2 SVGIG (reference sequence). The DNA of the CDR3 is TGTGCCTGGAAGCGGGGGGCCAAAGTCCTTTCTTACGGGGAGCTGTTTTTT. Translating it yields CAWKRGAKVLSYGELFF.

The rearrangement joins TRBV6-4 to TRBJ2-2, with D possibly matching TRBD2 (6 bases). V lost 4 bases and J 5 bases, leaving 17 bases between the germline ends. The CDR3 loop spans 16 amino acids. Germline CDR1 and CDR2: MRHNA and SNTAGT. The CDR3 DNA follows: TGTGCCAGCAGTGGTCTCTGGGGGGTTCCAACCGGGGAGCTGTTTTTT. This codes for CASSGLWGVPTGELFF.

This sequence joins TRBV5-1 and TRBJ1-3; D perhaps matches TRBD1 (6 bases). Germline CDR1 reads SGHRS; CDR2 reads YFSETQ. Trimming took 2 bases from V and 6 from J, leaving 12 bases between them. This CDR3 region has 14 residues. In nucleotides, the CDR3 is TGCGCCAGCAGCTTAGGGGGAATTGAAAACACCATATATTTT. The encoded protein is CASSLGGIENTIYF.

This chain uses TRBV5-1 with TRBJ2-3; D gene ambiguous. CDR3 length: 12 amino acids. V gave up 5 bases and J gave up 3 bases, with 7 bases separating them. Germline V gives CDR1 SGHRS, CDR2 YFSETQ. CDR3 DNA: TGCGCCAGCAGTCCGAGTACAGATACGCAGTATTTT. Amino acid sequence: CASSPSTDTQYF. The full variable domain, in which reference TRBV5-1 and TRBJ2-3 provide the parts outside the CDR3, is KAGVTQTPRYLIKTRGQQVTLSCSPISGHRSVSWYQQTPGQGLQFLFEYFSETQRNKGNFPGRFSGRQFSNSRSEMNVSTLELGDSALYLCASSPSTDTQYFGPGTRLTVL.